One sample yielded the 26 T cell receptor beta chains listed below, sequenced in a study of siplizumab effects on memory and regulatory T cells. These receptors lack a known antigen. Profiled with immunoSEQ multiplex PCR; TCRdb holds only in-frame clones, not every one. The sample includes just under 20,000 clones, around 43% of them seen just once. Over a period of around six days at 37 degrees C, the mixed lymphocyte reaction cells were cocultured. Sample: CFSE-low (dividing) CD4+ T cells sorted from an allogeneic mixed lymphocyte reaction. The receptors here all came from a human donor in good health; the cells came from an allogeneic mixed lymphocyte reaction. Some clones in this sample may be carry-over from other donors' samples.

The table lists this clone with many counts. This chain's CDR3 is CASSLPGQYSYEQYF. The CDR3 DNA follows: TGTGCCAGCAGTTTACCGGGACAGTATTCCTACGAGCAGTACTTC. V is TRBV28 and J is TRBJ2-7; 7 positions match TRBD1. Germline V gives CDR1 MDHEN, CDR2 SYDVKM. The CDR3 is made up of 15 amino acids. The ends lost 2 bases at V and 1 base at J; junction bases unmatched: 5.

The V call is TRBV29-1, the J call TRBJ2-1, with 7 bases aligning to TRBD1. CDR1 is SQVTM, CDR2 ANQGSEA, per germline. Trimming removed 4 bases from V and 7 bases from J; junction bases left unmatched: 16. This CDR3 region has 16 residues. The CDR3 DNA follows: TGCAGCGTTGCGTCTGGAATCAGGGGGTGGAGAAATGAGCAGTTCTTC. Protein sequence: CSVASGIRGWRNEQFF.

CDR3 in DNA: TGTGCCAGCAGCCCGGGGTCTAGAATTCCTGGAAACACCATATATTTT. This gives the protein CASSPGSRIPGNTIYF. The V gene is TRBV7-1, the J gene TRBJ1-3; D remains ambiguous. TRBV7-1 falls under the ORF class, with uncertain function. CDR3 length: 16 amino acids. V lost 5 bases and J 2 bases, leaving 16 bases between the germline ends.

The V call is TRBV7-9, the J call TRBJ1-1, with 9 positions matching TRBD1. After removal of 5 bases from V and 4 bases from J, the junction contained 5 bases not matched to a gene. The germline gives CDR1 SEHNR, CDR2 FQNEAQ (reference sequence). The CDR3 is 14 residues long. The CDR3 sequence is CASSADRGGTEAFF. Written as DNA, the CDR3 is TGTGCCAGCAGCGCGGACAGGGGAGGCACTGAAGCTTTCTTT. Full variable domain (missing parts from reference TRBV7-9 and TRBJ1-1): DTGVSQNPRHKITKRGQNVTFRCDPISEHNRLYWYRQTLGQGPEFLTYFQNEAQLEKSRLLSDRFSAERPKGSFSTLEIQRTEQGDSAMYLCASSADRGGTEAFFGQGTRLTVV.

The gene calls are TRBV2 and TRBJ1-6; weak D call: TRBD1 (6 bases). CDR1 is SNHLY and CDR2 is FYNNEI in the germline V gene. The CDR3 covers 14 residues. V gave up 4 bases and J gave up 7 bases, with 11 bases separating them. The CDR3 region has the DNA TGTGCCAGCAGTGGACAGGTTTCAAATTCACCCCTCCACTTT. Protein sequence: CASSGQVSNSPLHF.

This clone was found a few times. This chain joins TRBV12-5 and TRBJ1-3; unclear D gene. V lost 0 bases to trimming and J lost 1 base, with 13 bases between them. CDR1 and CDR2 (germline): LGHNT, FRNRAP. The CDR3 spans 17 residues. The CDR3 DNA reads TGTGCTAGTGGTTTGGTATTGACTAGGGAGTCTGGAAACACCATATATTTT. It specifies CASGLVLTRESGNTIYF.

In this sample, this clone is medium-sized. This specimen includes other DNA sequences encoding the same CDR3. The rearrangement joins TRBV29-1 to TRBJ2-7, with 7 nucleotides matching TRBD1. This CDR3 comprises 14 residues. Germline CDR1 is SQVTM and CDR2 is ANQGSEA. Losses at the gene ends were 5 bases for V and 5 bases for J; bases not matched to a gene: 12. CDR3 amino acids: CSVLALTGNHEQYF. CDR3 in DNA: TGCAGCGTTCTGGCTTTGACAGGGAATCACGAGCAGTACTTC.

V usage is TRBV5-6 and J usage is TRBJ1-5; D unclear. Deletions cut 1 base from V and 5 bases from J, with 13 bases between. Germline assignment: CDR1 SGHDT and CDR2 YYEEEE. This CDR3 is 15 amino acids long. The CDR3 region has the DNA TGTGCCAGCAGCTTGCGACAAATTGGCGATCAGCCCCAGCATTTT. As protein: CASSLRQIGDQPQHF.

This clone was detected a few times. The chain has TRBV5-1 and TRBJ2-5; 8 nucleotides match TRBD2. With 1 base clipped from V and 0 bases from J, the junction kept 5 bases outside the gene matches. The CDR3 totals 16 residues. Germline CDR1 reads SGHRS; CDR2 reads YFSETQ. The CDR3 here is CASSLTGGRYQETQYF. The CDR3 DNA is TGCGCCAGCAGCTTGACGGGGGGGCGGTACCAAGAGACCCAGTACTTC.

The chain carries TRBV7-8 and TRBJ2-7; possible D gene TRBD2, 5 bases. Trimming removed 4 bases from V and 7 bases from J, with 17 bases in between. Germline-derived CDR1 and CDR2 are SGHVS and FQNEAQ. CDR3 length: 14 residues. The CDR3 protein is CASSSKGGRWEQYF. The DNA of the CDR3 is TGTGCCAGCAGCTCAAAAGGCGGGCGTTGGGAGCAGTACTTC.

There are a few counts of this clone. The J gene is TRBJ1-5, the V gene TRBV18; D might be TRBD1 (5 bases). With 4 bases removed from V and 6 bases from J, the gap between germline ends came to 16 bases. Looked up from germline, CDR1 is KGHSH and CDR2 is LQKENI. The CDR3 covers 15 residues. CDR3 coding DNA: TGTGCCAGCTCACAGACCAGGGTTTCGGCTCAGCCCCAGCATTTT. Amino acid sequence: CASSQTRVSAQPQHF.

This chain connects TRBV18 to TRBJ1-4; 7 nucleotides match TRBD1. Germline V gives CDR1 KGHSH, CDR2 LQKENI. The CDR3 runs 14 residues. Trimming took 6 bases from V and 4 from J; bases not matched to a gene: 5. CDR3 sequence: CASSRQGFNEKLFF. CDR3 sequence (DNA): TGTGCCAGCTCCCGACAGGGTTTTAATGAAAAACTGTTTTTT. Full variable domain (missing parts from reference TRBV18 and TRBJ1-4): NAGVMQNPRHLVRRRGQEARLRCSPMKGHSHVYWYRQLPEEGLKFMVYLQKENIIDESGMPKERFSAEFPKEGPSILRIQQVVRGDSAAYFCASSRQGFNEKLFFGSGTQLSVL.

The table lists this clone with many counts. One end of the junction is discordant with germline, which a read error may explain. The chain carries TRBV10-3 and TRBJ1-3; no reliable D call. Germline assignment: CDR1 ENHRY and CDR2 SYGVKD. The CDR3 contains 12 residues. CDR3 sequence: CATSSSGNTIYF. The CDR3 nucleotides read TGTGCCACCAGTAGCTCTGGAAACACCATATATTTT.

The chain carries TRBV2 and TRBJ1-1; tentative D call: TRBD1 (5 bases). Germline lookup yields CDR1 SNHLY and CDR2 FYNNEI. The V end lost 6 bases, the J end lost 1 base, and 15 bases lay between the germline ends. The CDR3 is 15 amino acids. CDR3 amino acids: CASSAAGLWNTEAFF. The CDR3 bases are TGTGCCAGCAGCGCCGCGGGACTCTGGAACACTGAAGCTTTCTTT.

This clone has more than one count but fewer than ten. This sequence joins TRBV19 and TRBJ2-5, with TRBD1 matching over 7 bases. CDR3 length equals 15 residues. V was clipped by 6 bases and J by 1 base; unmatched bases: 8. Looked up from germline, CDR1 is LNHDA and CDR2 is SQIVND (reference sequence). CDR3 residues: CASSRNRGPQETQYF. DNA for the CDR3: TGTGCCAGTAGCCGGAACAGGGGACCCCAAGAGACCCAGTACTTC.

This chain connects TRBV7-2 to TRBJ2-6; D unclear. Germline CDR1 is SGHTA and CDR2 is FQGNSA. V was pared by 4 bases and J by 5 bases, with 15 bases between. The CDR3 covers 16 residues. The CDR3 spells CASSYRRQSRANVLTF. The CDR3 DNA reads as TGTGCCAGCAGCTACAGACGACAAAGTCGGGCCAACGTCCTGACTTTC.

The rearrangement links TRBV5-1 to TRBJ1-1; 9 bases fit TRBD1. V shed 5 bases, J shed 4 bases, and the junction held 9 bases outside the gene matches. Germline V lookup: CDR1 SGHRS, CDR2 YFSETQ. The CDR3 covers 15 residues. This CDR3 reads CASRGIATGGTEAFF. The CDR3 coding sequence is TGCGCCAGCAGAGGCATCGCGACAGGGGGCACTGAAGCTTTCTTT.

This clone was seen a handful of times. The CDR3: CATSRVQGAWETQYF. The CDR3 coding sequence is TGTGCCACCAGCAGGGTACAGGGGGCTTGGGAGACCCAGTACTTC. The chain couples TRBV15 to TRBJ2-5; 9 nucleotides align to TRBD1. V lost 3 bases and J lost 5; bases outside the gene matches: 7. CDR3 length: 15 amino acids. Germline V gene sequence: CDR1 LNHNV, CDR2 YYDKDF (reference sequence).

The chain recombines TRBV19 with TRBJ1-5; 8 bases align to TRBD1. The CDR3 loop spans 13 amino acids. Germline trimming cut 6 bases from V and 7 bases from J; bases unmatched to any gene: 5. Germline CDR1 and CDR2: LNHDA and SQIVND (reference sequence). CDR3 sequence: CASRGQGWQPQHF. CDR3 bases: TGTGCCAGTAGAGGACAGGGCTGGCAGCCCCAGCATTTT.

This clone qualifies as medium-sized. The chain links TRBV5-4 to TRBJ2-2; the match to TRBD1 covers 8 bases. This CDR3 comprises 16 residues. CDR1 and CDR2 (germline): SGHNT, YYREEE (reference sequence). Germline trimming cut 3 bases from V and 4 bases from J; bases unmatched to any gene: 8. For the CDR3, the DNA is TGTGCCAGCAGCTCTACAGGGGGAAGCGTCACCGGGGAGCTGTTTTTT. Residues: CASSSTGGSVTGELFF.

The genes are TRBV19 and TRBJ2-1; 9 bases match TRBD2. This CDR3 is 16 amino acids long. The V gene end was trimmed by 4 bases and the J gene end by 2 bases; junction bases not matched to a gene: 6. Germline V gives CDR1 LNHDA, CDR2 SQIVND (reference sequence). CDR3 sequence (DNA): TGTGCCAGTAGTAAACCGAGCGGGGGGACCTACAATGAGCAGTTCTTC. Encoded protein: CASSKPSGGTYNEQFF.

On this clone itself: A read error may produce the germline difference seen at one junction end. The sample has other DNA sequences that encode this CDR3 too. The rearrangement joins TRBV6-6 to TRBJ1-5; tentative D call: TRBD1 (6 bases). This CDR3 contains 14 residues. CDR1 MNHNY and CDR2 SVGAGI come from the germline V gene (reference sequence). The CDR3 nucleotides are TGTGCCAGCATCGAAGGACAGCTCAATCAGCCTCAGCATTTT. It is translated as CASIEGQLNQPQHF.

The genes are TRBV19 and TRBJ1-1; possibly TRBD1 for D (5 bases). The germline V and J ends were trimmed by 1 base and 1 base, with 7 bases remaining between them. Germline CDR1 reads LNHDA; CDR2 reads SQIVND (reference sequence). This CDR3 is 14 amino acids long. The CDR3 region is CASSIGDRNTEAFF. The DNA for the CDR3 is TGTGCCAGTAGTATAGGAGACAGGAACACTGAAGCTTTCTTT.

This clone was seen more than once but under ten times. The CDR3 DNA reads as TGTGCCAGCAGTCGGGCAGAAGCGCACACCATATATTTT. It is translated as CASSRAEAHTIYF. The chain recombines TRBV2 with TRBJ1-3; no clear D gene. The CDR3 totals 13 residues. In germline, CDR1 is SNHLY, CDR2 FYNNEI. V dropped 5 bases and J dropped 8 bases, with 13 bases sitting between them.

This chain links TRBV5-4 with TRBJ1-4; D is ambiguous. The germline CDR1 and CDR2 sequences are SGHNT and YYREEE (reference sequence). The CDR3 spans 15 residues. Trimming pared 0 bases from V and 0 bases from J, leaving 6 bases between. The DNA for the CDR3 is TGTGCCAGCAGCTTGGTCGGCTCAACTAATGAAAAACTGTTTTTT. Protein sequence: CASSLVGSTNEKLFF.

This chain uses TRBV7-9 with TRBJ2-5; TRBD1 aligns across 8 bases. The end of the DNA fits TRBJ2-7 better, so the J call may be wrong. The germline V gene encodes CDR1 SEHNR and CDR2 FQNEAQ (reference sequence). The CDR3 has 14 amino acids. CDR3 loop: CASSAYGTGHEQYF. In nucleotides, the CDR3 is TGTGCCAGCAGCGCATATGGGACAGGCCACGAGCAGTACTTC.